Shown below are 26 T cell receptor beta chains from a single sample sequenced in a study of blood T cell repertoires in COVID-19. Here immunoSEQ multiplex PCR was the method, and the copy in TCRdb shows in-frame clones only, minus some. Among around 370,000 clones, roughly 86% were seen once, and the ten largest hold about 6.7%. Sequenced input: peripheral blood. The receptor set was obtained from a woman between 65 and 79 years old with COVID-19, enrolled during active disease.

The rearrangement links TRBV27 to TRBJ2-7; 8 nucleotides align to TRBD1. V lost 2 bases to trimming and J lost 2 bases; unmatched junction nucleotides: 5. CDR1 MNHEY and CDR2 SMNVEV come from the germline V gene (reference sequence). The CDR3 is 15 residues long. The DNA of the CDR3 is TGTGCCAGCAGTTTAGGGACAGGCGCTACCTACGAGCAGTACTTC. This codes for CASSLGTGATYEQYF.

The chain is built from TRBV7-9 and TRBJ2-5; no clear D gene. Germline CDR1 and CDR2: SEHNR and FQNEAQ (reference sequence). The CDR3 length is 12 residues. Trimming took 4 bases from V and 5 from J, leaving 8 bases between them. CDR3 in amino acids: CASSSRSETQYF. The CDR3 bases are TGTGCCAGCAGCTCCCGTTCGGAGACCCAGTACTTC.

V and J are TRBV2 and TRBJ2-4; possible D gene TRBD1, 6 bases. Trimming took 7 bases from V and 0 from J, leaving 19 bases between them. CDR3 length equals 17 residues. Germline lookup yields CDR1 SNHLY and CDR2 FYNNEI. The CDR3 loop is CASKRTDLEGAKNIQYF. CDR3 nucleotide sequence: TGTGCCAGCAAGCGGACAGATTTAGAAGGAGCCAAAAACATTCAGTACTTC.

This clone showed up just once. This CDR3 is also generated by other DNA sequences in the sample. The chain couples TRBV27 to TRBJ2-5, with a tentative D call TRBD1 (6 bases). Germline values: CDR1 MNHEY, CDR2 SMNVEV (reference sequence). Deletions cut 3 bases from V and 1 base from J, with 6 bases between. There are 13 residues in the CDR3. CDR3 nucleotides: TGTGCCAGCAGTTTCAGGGGCCAAGAGACCCAGTACTTC. Translating gives CASSFRGQETQYF.

The chain employs TRBV7-6 and TRBJ1-3; the D is unclear. CDR3 length: 16 amino acids. Trimming left V 5 bases short and J 1 base short, with 15 bases between. Looked up from germline, CDR1 is SGHVS and CDR2 is FNYEAQ. The CDR3 here is CASSAPAGSSGNTIYF. The CDR3 nucleotides read TGTGCCAGCAGCGCCCCGGCGGGATCTTCTGGAAACACCATATATTTT.

This chain uses TRBV5-1 with TRBJ2-1; D gene uncertain. CDR1 and CDR2 (germline): SGHRS, YFSETQ. The CDR3 runs to 11 residues. Trimming removed 4 bases at V and 7 bases at J, with 6 bases between. CDR3 DNA: TGCGCCAGCAGCCTCGGGAATGAGCAGTTCTTC. Translating gives CASSLGNEQFF. The whole variable domain, filled in from reference TRBV5-1 and TRBJ2-1, reads KAGVTQTPRYLIKTRGQQVTLSCSPISGHRSVSWYQQTPGQGLQFLFEYFSETQRNKGNFPGRFSGRQFSNSRSEMNVSTLELGDSALYLCASSLGNEQFFGPGTRLTVL.

This rearrangement joins TRBV27 to TRBJ1-1; D possibly corresponds to TRBD1 (5 bases). The V gene lost 3 bases and the J gene lost 5 bases, with 10 bases spanning the gap. From germline, CDR1 is MNHEY and CDR2 SMNVEV (reference sequence). The CDR3 is 13 residues long. The CDR3 nucleotides read TGTGCCAGCAGTTTTTGGGAGGGGACTGAAGCTTTCTTT. This codes for CASSFWEGTEAFF.

This chain joins TRBV21-1 and TRBJ1-5; TRBD1 is the table's D call, not checked against the DNA. TRBV21-1 is a pseudogene locus. This CDR3 has 15 residues. CDR3 nucleotides: TGTGCCAGCAGCACCGGACAGGGGCCGGATCAGCCCCAGCATTTT. As protein: CASSTGQGPDQPQHF.

The V call is TRBV4-3, the J call TRBJ1-1; 12 bases match TRBD1. Germline V CDR1 and CDR2: LGHNA, YSLEER. With 1 base clipped from V and 4 bases from J, the junction kept 4 bases outside the gene matches. The CDR3 length is 16 residues. CDR3 sequence (DNA): TGCGCCAGCAGCCAAGGGGACAGGGGGCTAACCACTGAAGCTTTCTTT. Translating it yields CASSQGDRGLTTEAFF.

This chain connects TRBV7-9 to TRBJ1-6, with 8 bases lining up with TRBD1. Germline CDR1 SEHNR, CDR2 FQNEAQ (reference sequence). The CDR3 runs 14 residues. After removal of 5 bases from V and 9 bases from J, the junction contained 6 bases not matched to a gene. The CDR3 protein is CASSIQGAGSPLHF. For the CDR3, the DNA is TGTGCCAGCAGCATCCAGGGGGCCGGTTCACCCCTCCACTTT.

This rearrangement joins TRBV11-2 to TRBJ2-1; a weak D match, TRBD2 (6 bases). In germline, CDR1 is SGHAT, CDR2 FQNNGV. The CDR3 loop spans 15 amino acids. The V end lost 4 bases, the J end lost 10 bases, and 20 bases lay between the germline ends. DNA for the CDR3: TGTGCCAGCAGCTCGACTAGGGAAGATCTTCTCGAGCAGTTCTTC. Translated: CASSSTREDLLEQFF.

In its sample, this clone was seen a few times. The rearrangement links TRBV24-1 to TRBJ1-1; D call uncertain. Germline CDR1 reads KGHDR; CDR2 reads SFDVKD. This CDR3 comprises 13 residues. Deletions cut 4 bases from V and 5 bases from J, with 10 bases between. CDR3 amino acids: CATSEGRFTEAFF. The DNA for the CDR3 is TGTGCCACCAGTGAAGGCAGGTTTACTGAAGCTTTCTTT.

The chain carries TRBV5-1 and TRBJ2-7; TRBD1 matches at 8 bases. With V trimmed by 0 bases and J by 0 bases, 5 bases remained unmatched. Germline V gene sequence: CDR1 SGHRS, CDR2 YFSETQ. The CDR3 covers 16 residues. Here the CDR3 DNA reads TGCGCCAGCAGCTTGGGTAGGACAGGGAGCTCCTACGAGCAGTACTTC. Its translation: CASSLGRTGSSYEQYF.

The V and J genes are TRBV10-3 and TRBJ2-3; possible D gene TRBD1, 6 bases. The CDR3 extends over 15 amino acids. CDR1 is ENHRY and CDR2 is SYGVKD in the germline V gene. V lost 6 bases, J lost 2 bases, and 15 bases lay in between. CDR3 residues: CAIRDRGAYTDTQYF. In DNA, the CDR3 is TGTGCCATCAGGGACAGAGGAGCCTACACAGATACGCAGTATTTT.

The rearrangement uses TRBV10-1 and TRBJ2-5, with D possibly being TRBD2 (5 bases). Trimming removed 5 bases at V and 4 bases at J, with 11 bases between. This CDR3 contains 13 residues. CDR1 and CDR2 (germline): WNHNN, SYGVQD (reference sequence). CDR3 nucleotide sequence: TGCGCCAGCAGTAAGGGAGCCCGAGAGACCCAGTACTTC. Translated, it gives CASSKGARETQYF.

The table lists this clone with a count of one. The V gene is TRBV9, the J gene TRBJ1-1; D not resolved. Germline lookup yields CDR1 SGDLS and CDR2 YYNGEE. The CDR3 extends over 14 amino acids. Deletions cut 2 bases from V and 2 bases from J, with 10 bases between. The CDR3 nucleotides are TGTGCCAGCAGCGTGAACGGAGGTAACACTGAAGCTTTCTTT. Protein sequence: CASSVNGGNTEAFF.

The rearrangement links TRBV27 to TRBJ1-1, with D maybe TRBD1 (5 bases). The CDR3 consists of 14 residues. V lost 6 bases to trimming and J lost 3 bases, with 14 bases between them. Germline V gene lookup returns CDR1 MNHEY and CDR2 SMNVEV (reference sequence). The CDR3 reads CASSDSGRYTEAFF. The DNA for the CDR3 is TGTGCCAGCAGCGACTCAGGGAGGTACACTGAAGCTTTCTTT.

This chain links TRBV6-2 or TRBV6-3 with TRBJ2-5; TRBD2 agrees at 8 bases. Germline V gives CDR1 MNHEY, CDR2 SVGEGT. The length of the CDR3 is 14 residues. The V gene end was trimmed by 4 bases and the J gene end by 5 bases; junction bases not matched to a gene: 6. CDR3 amino acids: CASSLLAVVETQYF. The CDR3 DNA sequence: TGTGCCAGCAGTTTACTAGCGGTGGTGGAGACCCAGTACTTC.

The V gene is TRBV19, the J gene TRBJ2-2; TRBD1 might be the D (6 bases). This CDR3 region has 16 residues. Germline CDR1 and CDR2: LNHDA and SQIVND (reference sequence). V lost 5 bases and J lost 5, with 18 bases in between. The CDR3 bases are TGTGCCAGTAGTCCGCGGCGACAGGTTATGACCGGGGAGCTGTTTTTT. Translation gives CASSPRRQVMTGELFF.

This clone was found a few times. V usage is TRBV9 and J usage is TRBJ1-2; maybe TRBD1 (6 bases). The ends were cut back, 0 bases at V and 8 bases at J, with 11 bases in the middle. Germline CDR1 and CDR2: SGDLS and YYNGEE. CDR3 size: 13 residues. The CDR3 region is CASSVATGQGYTF. The CDR3 DNA reads as TGTGCCAGCAGCGTAGCTACAGGGCAAGGCTACACCTTC.

The chain couples TRBV19 to TRBJ1-1; 9 bases are shared with TRBD1. V shed 3 bases, J shed 6 bases, and the junction held 2 bases outside the gene matches. The CDR3 has 13 amino acids. Looked up from germline, CDR1 is LNHDA and CDR2 is SQIVND (reference sequence). The CDR3 DNA reads TGTGCCAGTAGTATCGACAGGGGGGCTGAAGCTTTCTTT. Amino acids: CASSIDRGAEAFF.

The chain uses TRBV7-9 and TRBJ2-2, with 14 bases lining up with TRBD2. The CDR3 is 18 amino acids. Per germline, CDR1 SEHNR and CDR2 FQNEAQ (reference sequence). With V trimmed by 3 bases and J by 3 bases, 6 bases remained unmatched. The chain's CDR3 is CASSLATSGGAHTGELFF. The CDR3 coding sequence is TGTGCCAGCAGCTTGGCGACTAGCGGGGGGGCGCACACCGGGGAGCTGTTTTTT. The whole variable domain, filled in from reference TRBV7-9 and TRBJ2-2, reads DTGVSQNPRHKITKRGQNVTFRCDPISEHNRLYWYRQTLGQGPEFLTYFQNEAQLEKSRLLSDRFSAERPKGSFSTLEIQRTEQGDSAMYLCASSLATSGGAHTGELFFGEGSRLTVL.

This sequence joins TRBV18 and TRBJ2-1, with 7 bases aligning to TRBD2. Germline CDR1 and CDR2: KGHSH and LQKENI. CDR3 length equals 15 residues. V dropped 3 bases and J dropped 3; count of bases not matched to a gene: 5. DNA of the CDR3: TGTGCCAGCTCACCCGGACTAGTGGGCTACAATGAGCAGTTCTTC. It translates to CASSPGLVGYNEQFF. The complete variable domain, with remaining parts taken from reference TRBV18 and TRBJ2-1, reads NAGVMQNPRHLVRRRGQEARLRCSPMKGHSHVYWYRQLPEEGLKFMVYLQKENIIDESGMPKERFSAEFPKEGPSILRIQQVVRGDSAAYFCASSPGLVGYNEQFFGPGTRLTVL.

The chain combines TRBV6-5 with TRBJ1-1, with 7 bases fitting TRBD1. CDR3 size: 16 residues. After removal of 0 bases from V and 7 bases from J, the junction contained 11 bases not matched to a gene. The germline gives CDR1 MNHEY, CDR2 SVGAGI. As DNA, the CDR3 is TGTGCCAGCAGTTACTCTGACTTTAGCCCAGGGGGTGAAGCTTTCTTT. Its protein product is CASSYSDFSPGGEAFF.

Details on this clone: Other nucleotide sequences from this sample produce the same CDR3. The V gene is TRBV30, the J gene TRBJ2-3; possibly TRBD2 for D (5 bases). From germline, CDR1 is GTSNPN and CDR2 SVGIG (reference sequence). V lost 2 bases to trimming and J lost 3 bases, with 12 bases between them. CDR3 length equals 14 residues. CDR3 bases: TGTGCCTGGAGTCCTCTCGGAGGAACAGATACGCAGTATTTT. As protein: CAWSPLGGTDTQYF.

The CDR3 sequence: CASSQNRQGREQYF. CDR3 in DNA: TGCGCCAGCAGCCAGAACCGACAGGGACGAGAGCAGTACTTC. The chain is built from TRBV4-3 and TRBJ2-7, with 7 nucleotides matching TRBD1. J lost 7 bases, V lost 3 bases, and 9 bases had no gene match. The CDR3 has 14 residues. Germline CDR1 and CDR2: LGHNA and YSLEER.